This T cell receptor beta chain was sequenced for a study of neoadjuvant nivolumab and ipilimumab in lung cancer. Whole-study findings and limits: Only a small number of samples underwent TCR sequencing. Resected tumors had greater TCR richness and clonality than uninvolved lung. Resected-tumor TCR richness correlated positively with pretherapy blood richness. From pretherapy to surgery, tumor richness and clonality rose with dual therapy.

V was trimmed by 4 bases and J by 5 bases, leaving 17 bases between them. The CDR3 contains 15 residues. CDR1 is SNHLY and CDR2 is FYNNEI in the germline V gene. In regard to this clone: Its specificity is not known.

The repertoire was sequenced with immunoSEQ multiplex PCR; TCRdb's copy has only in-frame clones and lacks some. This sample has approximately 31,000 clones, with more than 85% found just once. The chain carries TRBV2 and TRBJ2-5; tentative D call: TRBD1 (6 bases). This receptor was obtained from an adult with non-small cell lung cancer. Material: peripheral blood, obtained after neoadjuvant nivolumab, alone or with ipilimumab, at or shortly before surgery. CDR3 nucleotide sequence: TGTGCCAGCAGTGCCGGACAGTTTCGAAAGGAGACCCAGTACTTC. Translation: CASSAGQFRKETQYF. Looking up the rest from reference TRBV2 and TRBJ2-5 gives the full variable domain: EPEVTQTPSHQVTQMGQEVILRCVPISNHLYFYWYRQILGQKVEFLVSFYNNEISEKSEIFDDQFSVERPDGSNFTLKIRSTKLEDSAMYFCASSAGQFRKETQYFGPGTRLLVL.